These 3 T cell receptor beta chains were sequenced from one sample in a study of type 1 regulatory T cells. In TCRdb, the reads were re-called with MiXCR into one record per CDR3 protein. The sample has about 69,000 distinct CDR3 sequences, 20% to 25% seen once. Study outcomes and limitations: Compared with non-Tr1 cells, Tr1 cells showed a narrower TCR repertoire.

No cognate antigen is known for these TCRs. The sequencing input was cultured type 1 regulatory T (Tr1) cells, either the whole culture or a sorted fraction (not recorded which). The receptors derive from a human donor in good health.

This clonotype was seen a few times. The chain couples TRBV24-1 to TRBJ2-5, with D possibly TRBD1 on 5 matching bases. CDR3 length equals 16 residues. Germline V gives CDR1 KGHDR, CDR2 SFDVKD. Trimming stripped 1 base from V and 4 bases from J, with 15 bases between. CDR3 sequence: CATSDLVFGGAETQYF. The CDR3 DNA is TGTGCCACCAGTGATTTAGTGTTTGGTGGGGCAGAGACCCAGTACTTC.

Worth noting for this clonotype: One end of the junction varies from germline; a read error may be responsible. This chain joins TRBV5-4 and TRBJ1-1; 8 bases match TRBD1. Per the germline V gene, CDR1 is SGHNT and CDR2 is YYREEE (reference sequence). The CDR3 spans 14 residues. CDR3 amino acids: CTSSLRDRGTEAFF. DNA of the CDR3: TGTACCAGCAGCTTGAGAGACAGGGGTACTGAAGCTTTCTTT.

This clonotype has more than one count but fewer than ten. The chain uses TRBV7-2 and TRBJ2-3; D possibly corresponds to TRBD2 (5 bases). This CDR3 comprises 14 residues. Looked up from germline, CDR1 is SGHTA and CDR2 is FQGNSA. The V end lost 1 base, the J end lost 7 bases, and 12 bases lay between the germline ends. CDR3 nucleotides: TGTGCCAGCAGCTTAGAGGCTCAGCGGAATACGCAGTATTTT. Amino acid sequence: CASSLEAQRNTQYF.